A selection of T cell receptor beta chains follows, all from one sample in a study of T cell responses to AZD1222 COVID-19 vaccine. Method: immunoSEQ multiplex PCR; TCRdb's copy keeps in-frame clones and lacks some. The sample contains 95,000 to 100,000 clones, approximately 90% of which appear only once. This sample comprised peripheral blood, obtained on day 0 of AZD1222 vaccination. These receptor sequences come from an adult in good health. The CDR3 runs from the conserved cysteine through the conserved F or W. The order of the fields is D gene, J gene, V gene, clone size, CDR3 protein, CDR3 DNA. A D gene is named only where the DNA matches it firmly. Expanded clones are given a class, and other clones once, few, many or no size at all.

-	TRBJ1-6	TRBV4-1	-	CASSREPGHTNSPLHF	TGCGCCAGCAGCCGGGAACCGGGACACACGAATTCACCCCTCCACTTT
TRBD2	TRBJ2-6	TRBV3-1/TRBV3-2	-	CASSQRLAGGPGANVLTF	TGTGCCAGCAGCCAACGACTAGCGGGGGGGCCAGGGGCCAACGTCCTGACTTTC
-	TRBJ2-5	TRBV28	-	CASSSRVQETQYF	TGTGCCAGCAGTTCTAGGGTCCAAGAGACCCAGTACTTC
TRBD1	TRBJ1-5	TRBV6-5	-	CATRTGQGRQPQHF	TGTGCCACTAGGACAGGGCAGGGAAGACAGCCCCAGCATTTT
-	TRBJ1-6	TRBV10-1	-	CAEQTTRFQQVNSPLHF	TGCGCCGAACAAACCACACGTTTCCAACAAGTTAATTCACCCCTCCACTTT
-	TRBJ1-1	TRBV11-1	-	CASSLASGTEAFF	TGTGCCAGCAGCTTAGCTTCGGGTACTGAAGCTTTCTTT
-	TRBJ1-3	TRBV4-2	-	CASSSQGSMEGNTIYF	TGTGCCAGCAGCTCACAGGGATCTATGGAGGGAAACACCATATATTTT
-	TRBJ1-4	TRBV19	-	CASSRTVQATNEKLFF	TGTGCCAGTAGTCGGACAGTGCAGGCAACTAATGAAAAACTGTTTTTT
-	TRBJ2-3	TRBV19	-	CASWGDTQYF	TGTGCCAGTTGGGGAGATACGCAGTATTTT
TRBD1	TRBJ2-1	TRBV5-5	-	CASSHDRGDEQFF	TGTGCCAGCAGCCACGACAGGGGCGATGAGCAGTTCTTC
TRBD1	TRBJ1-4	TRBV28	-	CASRLLTGLTNEKLFF	TGTGCCAGCAGGTTACTGACAGGGCTAACTAATGAAAAACTGTTTTTT
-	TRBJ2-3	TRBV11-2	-	CASSTHRVRVRTDTQYF	TGTGCCAGCAGCACCCATCGGGTCAGGGTCCGGACAGATACGCAGTATTTT
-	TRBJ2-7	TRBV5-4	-	CASSSDPGPNGQYF	TGTGCCAGCAGCTCCGACCCGGGCCCGAACGGGCAGTACTTC
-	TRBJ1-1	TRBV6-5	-	CASSYGQNTEAFF	TGTGCCAGCAGTTACGGCCAGAACACTGAAGCTTTCTTT
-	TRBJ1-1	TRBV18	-	CASSRSDNTEAFF	TGTGCCAGCTCACGCTCAGATAACACTGAAGCTTTCTTT
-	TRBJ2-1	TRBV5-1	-	CASSEGMLTYNEQFF	TGCGCCAGCAGCGAGGGCATGTTGACGTACAATGAGCAGTTCTTC
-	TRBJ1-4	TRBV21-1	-	CASSKRGSEKLFF	TGTGCCAGCAGCAAACGGGGCAGTGAAAAACTGTTTTTT
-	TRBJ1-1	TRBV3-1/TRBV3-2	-	CASSPTSRGTEAFF	TGTGCCAGCAGCCCGACTTCACGGGGGACTGAAGCTTTCTTT
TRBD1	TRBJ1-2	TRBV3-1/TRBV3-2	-	CASSQGDSRSGYTF	TGTGCCAGCAGCCAAGGGGACAGTAGGTCTGGCTACACCTTC
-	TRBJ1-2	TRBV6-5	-	CASSYAGGDYGYTF	TGTGCCAGCAGTTACGCCGGGGGGGACTATGGCTACACCTTC
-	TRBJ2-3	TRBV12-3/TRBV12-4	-	CASTGRQRDTQYF	TGTGCCAGCACGGGACGCCAGCGAGATACGCAGTATTTT
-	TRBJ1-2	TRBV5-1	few	CASSLDLATNYGYTF	TGCGCCAGCAGCCTCGACTTGGCTACCAACTATGGCTACACCTTC
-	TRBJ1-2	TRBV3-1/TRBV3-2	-	CASSSGYGYTF	TGTGCCAGCAGCAGCGGCTATGGCTACACCTTC
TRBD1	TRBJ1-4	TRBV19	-	CASSIGQGGLSEKLFF	TGTGCCAGTAGTATCGGACAGGGGGGCTTGAGCGAAAAACTGTTTTTT
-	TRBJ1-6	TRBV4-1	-	CASSLLPSIQEINSPLHF	TGCGCCAGCAGCCTGCTCCCGTCCATCCAGGAGATTAACTCACCCCTCCACTTT
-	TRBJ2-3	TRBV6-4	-	CASSESAASTDTQYF	TGTGCCAGCAGTGAGTCAGCGGCTAGCACAGATACGCAGTATTTT
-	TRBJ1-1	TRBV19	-	CASSIAVAGEAFF	TGTGCCAGTAGTATAGCAGTCGCCGGTGAAGCTTTCTTT
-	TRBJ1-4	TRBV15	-	CATSARRAEELFF	TGTGCCACCAGCGCGAGACGGGCTGAGGAACTGTTTTTT
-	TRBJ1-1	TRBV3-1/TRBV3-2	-	CASTSGGGSEAFF	TGTGCCAGCACCTCGGGGGGAGGATCTGAAGCTTTCTTT
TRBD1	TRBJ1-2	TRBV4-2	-	CASSPQQGESYGYTF	TGTGCCAGCAGCCCACAACAGGGGGAGTCCTATGGCTACACCTTC
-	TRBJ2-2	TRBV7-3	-	CASSPRATGELFF	TGTGCCAGCAGCCCTAGGGCCACCGGGGAGCTGTTTTTT
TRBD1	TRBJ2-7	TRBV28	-	CASSQAPGQGIYEQYF	TGTGCCAGCAGCCAAGCCCCGGGACAGGGGATCTACGAGCAGTACTTC
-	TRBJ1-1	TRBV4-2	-	CASSVGHREDTEAFF	TGTGCCAGCAGCGTTGGGCACAGGGAGGACACTGAAGCTTTCTTT